Listed below are T cell receptor beta chains from one sample, sequenced in a study of T cell repertoires in cytomegalovirus infection. TCRdb ran MiXCR on the reads and lists one entry per CDR3 protein. The sample includes under 150,000 distinct CDR3 sequences, roughly 8.2% seen only once; the top ten take roughly a tenth. The sample was PBMCs. The source of these receptors is a human donor in good health (CMV status not recorded). Some clones in this sample may be carry-over from other donors' samples. Each CDR3 is given with its conserved first and last residue. D genes are given only for firm matches.

TRBJ1-3,TRBV7-2,-,CASSGTAGNTIYF
TRBJ2-6,TRBV11-2,TRBD1,CASSLGQGLLSGANVLTF
TRBJ1-5,TRBV18,-,CASSPQGRLAENQPQHF
TRBJ1-5,TRBV7-2,-,CASSLDQGVVQPQHF
TRBJ1-1,TRBV29-1,-,CSVELGTTEAFF
TRBJ2-3,TRBV7-6,-,CASSPRTVVSTDTQYF
TRBJ2-7,TRBV20-1,TRBD2,CSARNSGAREQYF
TRBJ2-7,TRBV6-1,-,CASSEGLSKGYEQYF
TRBJ2-5,TRBV20-1,TRBD2,CSAQQGTSWETQYF
TRBJ1-1,TRBV2,-,CGGRLNTEAFF
TRBJ2-7,TRBV20-1,TRBD2,CSASSGGMPDEQYF
TRBJ1-2,TRBV7-6,-,CASSLDPGAGYGYTF
TRBJ1-2,TRBV12-3/TRBV12-4,-,CASQPGKGGYGYTF
TRBJ1-2,TRBV7-2,TRBD1,CASSLNRQGVYGYTF
TRBJ2-7,TRBV20-1,TRBD2,CSARDTRGGNEQYF